The 13 T cell receptor beta chains listed next were all sequenced from one sample in a study of blood T cell repertoires in COVID-19. The table came from immunoSEQ multiplex PCR; TCRdb's copy has only in-frame clones and leaves some out. The sample yields about 220,000 clones, roughly 84% seen once. The sequencing sample was made of peripheral blood. The receptors come from a woman of 80 years or more with acute or convalescent COVID-19.

A remark on this clone: The junction departs from the called germline gene at one end, perhaps through a read error. The V gene is TRBV28, the J gene TRBJ2-3; TRBD2 agrees at 16 bases. The CDR3 covers 14 residues. Germline V gene data show CDR1 as MDHEN and CDR2 as SYDVKM. Here the CDR3 reads CASSLSGTSGGAAF. The CDR3 DNA reads as TGTGCCAGCAGCTTATCGGGGACTAGCGGGGGGGCCGCATTT. Full variable domain (remainder filled in from reference TRBV28 and TRBJ2-3): DVKVTQSSRYLVKRTGEKVFLECVQDMDHENMFWYRQDPGLGLRLIYFSYDVKMKEKGDIPEGYSVSREKKERFSLILESASTNQTSMYLCASSLSGTSGGAAFGPGTRLTVL.

The J gene is TRBJ2-5, the V gene TRBV7-2; 12 nucleotides line up with TRBD2. The CDR3 spans 18 residues. With V trimmed by 0 bases and J by 4 bases, 9 bases remained unmatched. Germline-derived CDR1 and CDR2 are SGHTA and FQGNSA. CDR3 in DNA: TGTGCCAGCAGCTTAGCGGGGTCTACTAGCGGGGGGCCAGAGACCCAGTACTTC. Protein: CASSLAGSTSGGPETQYF.

The CDR3 protein is CASSMFSTGGRGYTF. The CDR3 DNA is TGTGCCAGTAGTATGTTTAGCACAGGGGGCAGGGGCTACACCTTC. The chain recombines TRBV19 with TRBJ1-2; 9 nucleotides match TRBD1. The trim removed 3 bases at V and 8 bases at J, leaving 10 bases unmatched. Germline assignment: CDR1 LNHDA and CDR2 SQIVND (reference sequence). This CDR3 comprises 15 residues.

The rearrangement links TRBV5-1 to TRBJ2-2; D may be TRBD1 (5 bases). With 2 bases removed from V and 0 bases from J, the gap between germline ends came to 11 bases. The CDR3 is 16 residues long. CDR1 and CDR2 from the germline V gene are SGHRS and YFSETQ. Written as DNA, the CDR3 is TGCGCCAGCAGCTTAGACAGCCCCTCGAACACCGGGGAGCTGTTTTTT. Protein sequence: CASSLDSPSNTGELFF.

This clone was seen a single time. The chain combines TRBV5-4 with TRBJ1-2; possible D gene TRBD1, 6 bases. CDR3 size: 14 residues. Per the germline V gene, CDR1 is SGHNT and CDR2 is YYREEE (reference sequence). V dropped 2 bases and J dropped 5 bases, with 13 bases sitting between them. CDR3 loop: CASSFKQGPYGYTF. The CDR3 coding sequence is TGTGCCAGCAGCTTTAAACAGGGCCCTTATGGCTACACCTTC.

The V gene is TRBV27, the J gene TRBJ1-1, with D possibly TRBD1 on 5 matching bases. The CDR3 consists of 13 residues. V was trimmed by 0 bases and J by 3 bases, leaving 5 bases between them. The germline gives CDR1 MNHEY, CDR2 SMNVEV (reference sequence). The CDR3 here is CASSLSGDTEAFF. DNA of the CDR3: TGTGCCAGCAGTTTATCAGGGGACACTGAAGCTTTCTTT.

The chain employs TRBV9 and TRBJ1-2; D is undetermined. Looked up from germline, CDR1 is SGDLS and CDR2 is YYNGEE. The CDR3 has 13 residues. Between the trimmed V and J ends, which lost 0 bases and 3 bases, there was a span of 6 bases. The CDR3 loop is CASSVGIDYGYTF. CDR3 nucleotides: TGTGCCAGCAGCGTAGGAATAGACTATGGCTACACCTTC. The variable domain in full, completed from reference TRBV9 and TRBJ1-2, reads DSGVTQTPKHLITATGQRVTLRCSPRSGDLSVYWYQQSLDQGLQFLIQYYNGEERAKGNILERFSAQQFPDLHSELNLSSLELGDSALYFCASSVGIDYGYTFGSGTRLTVV.

The chain carries TRBV2 and TRBJ1-1, with no clear D. Germline assignment: CDR1 SNHLY and CDR2 FYNNEI. The CDR3 covers 13 residues. Between the trimmed V and J ends, which lost 8 bases and 0 bases, there was a span of 10 bases. CDR3 sequence reads: CASGFRMNTEAFF. The CDR3, as DNA: TGTGCCAGCGGCTTCAGGATGAACACTGAAGCTTTCTTT.

The gene calls are TRBV5-1 and TRBJ1-4; 9 nucleotides align to TRBD1. CDR1 SGHRS and CDR2 YFSETQ come from the germline V gene. The CDR3 has 15 amino acids. Trimming took 0 bases from V and 4 from J; bases not matched to a gene: 1. In DNA, the CDR3 is TGCGCCAGCAGCTTGGGGACAGGGGATAATGAAAAACTGTTTTTT. It yields the protein CASSLGTGDNEKLFF.

The chain has TRBV27 and TRBJ2-7, with a weak D call TRBD2 (7 bases). The CDR3 consists of 13 residues. V was cut by 3 bases and J by 4 bases, with 10 bases left in between. Germline lookup yields CDR1 MNHEY and CDR2 SMNVEV (reference sequence). CDR3 sequence: CASSFRGGYEQYF. CDR3 nucleotide sequence: TGTGCCAGCAGTTTTAGGGGGGGATACGAGCAGTACTTC.

About this clone: Other nucleotide sequences from this sample produce the same CDR3. CDR3 sequence: CASSPGGNEQFF. The DNA of the CDR3 is TGTGCCAGCAGCCCAGGGGGGAATGAGCAGTTCTTC. The chain joins TRBV7-9 to TRBJ2-1; D may be TRBD1 (7 bases). CDR3 length: 12 residues. Trimming removed 5 bases from V and 7 bases from J, with 9 bases in between. Germline lookup yields CDR1 SEHNR and CDR2 FQNEAQ (reference sequence).

This clone has more than one count but fewer than ten. V is TRBV27 and J is TRBJ1-2; 7 nucleotides agree with TRBD1. After removal of 1 base from V and 4 bases from J, the junction contained 6 bases not matched to a gene. The CDR3 is 15 residues long. From germline, CDR1 is MNHEY and CDR2 SMNVEV (reference sequence). The DNA for the CDR3 is TGTGCCAGCAGTTTATTAGCAGGGGGTCTCTATGGCTACACCTTC. This sequence encodes CASSLLAGGLYGYTF.

J is TRBJ1-2 and V is TRBV7-9, with 10 positions matching TRBD1. The CDR3 totals 15 residues. The trim removed 3 bases at V and 8 bases at J, leaving 9 bases unmatched. CDR1 and CDR2 (germline): SEHNR, FQNEAQ (reference sequence). CDR3 loop: CASSFYRDRGGGYTF. CDR3 nucleotides: TGTGCCAGCAGCTTCTACCGGGACAGGGGTGGAGGCTACACCTTC.